This TCR beta chain appears in the sequencing data of a study of cytomegalovirus exposure and HLA in healthy donors. As regards this clone: The antigen is not known.

The CDR3 contains 17 residues. CDR1 and CDR2 from the germline V gene are MDHEN and SYDVKM. The ends lost 3 bases at V and 6 bases at J; junction bases unmatched: 10. A multiplex PCR was run with 60 Vbeta primers and 13 Jbeta primers. Generated by immunoSEQ multiplex PCR, the TCRdb table keeps only in-frame clones and is missing some. The table lists approximately 100,000 clones, about 64% of them singletons. Study-level points and caveats: A missense DCLRE1C variant was associated with V- and J-gene trimming of TCR beta chains in a later analysis, and an independent cohort replicated the association.

Sample: PBMCs. The receptor's source is a female donor in good health and CMV-seronegative. The chain employs TRBV28 and TRBJ2-3, with 12 nucleotides matching TRBD2. Written as DNA, the CDR3 is TGTGCCAGCAGTTTTAACCTAGCGGGAGGGCCTTTCGATACGCAGTATTTT. Protein product: CASSFNLAGGPFDTQYF.